This T cell receptor (beta chain) stems from a study of blood T cell repertoires in COVID-19. Across the whole study: In each case, the material was cDNA or gDNA derived from T cells, B-cell-depleted T cells, or PBMCs.

There are 13 residues in the CDR3. Between the trimmed V and J ends, which lost 1 base and 3 bases, there was a span of 6 bases. As processed by the authors: Estimated nucleated cell counts came from reference gene primer amplification. Measured with immunoSEQ multiplex PCR; TCRdb has only the in-frame clones, and not every one. The V and J calls and clone size come from that table; D and trimming were worked out from the DNA. This sample has a few hundred thousand clones, with less than 90% found just once. V usage is TRBV12-3 or TRBV12-4 and J usage is TRBJ1-1; TRBD1 is a possible D gene (5 bases). The receptor comes from a man in his sixties with acute or convalescent COVID-19. The material sequenced was peripheral blood. The CDR3 sequence is CASSLEGHTEAFF. The CDR3 region has the DNA TGTGCCAGCAGTTTAGAGGGGCACACTGAAGCTTTCTTT.